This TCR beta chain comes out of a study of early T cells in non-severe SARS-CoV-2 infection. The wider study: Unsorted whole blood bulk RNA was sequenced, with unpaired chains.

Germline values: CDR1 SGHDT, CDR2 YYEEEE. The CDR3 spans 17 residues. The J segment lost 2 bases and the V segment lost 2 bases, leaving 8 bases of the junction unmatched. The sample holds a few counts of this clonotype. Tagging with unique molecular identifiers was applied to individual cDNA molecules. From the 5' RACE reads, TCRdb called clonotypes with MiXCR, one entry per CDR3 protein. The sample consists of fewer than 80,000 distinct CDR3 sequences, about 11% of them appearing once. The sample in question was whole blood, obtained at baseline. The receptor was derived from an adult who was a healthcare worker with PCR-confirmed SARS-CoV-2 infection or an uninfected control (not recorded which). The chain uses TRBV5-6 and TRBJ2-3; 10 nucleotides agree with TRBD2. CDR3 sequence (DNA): TGTGCCAGCAGCTTTACCGTCCTAGCGGGGGTCACAGATACGCAGTATTTT. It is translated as CASSFTVLAGVTDTQYF.